One and the same sample provided the 26 T cell receptor beta chains below, sequenced in a study of blood T cell repertoires in COVID-19. Produced via immunoSEQ multiplex PCR; TCRdb's table is partial and in-frame only. This sample carries approximately 180,000 clones, approximately 88% of them seen once, and the ten largest clones take about 7%. The sequenced material came from peripheral blood. The receptors shown here come from a woman between 35 and 50 years old with COVID-19, enrolled during active disease.

The chain combines TRBV6-5 with TRBJ2-7, with 11 bases lining up with TRBD1. The CDR3 runs 15 residues. The J segment lost 3 bases and the V segment lost 7 bases, leaving 8 bases of the junction unmatched. Germline lookup yields CDR1 MNHEY and CDR2 SVGAGI. The CDR3: CASTEGGQGVYEQYF. The CDR3 bases are TGTGCCAGCACCGAGGGGGGACAGGGGGTCTACGAGCAGTACTTC.

The chain links TRBV28 to TRBJ1-2; 7 bases align to TRBD1. The length of the CDR3 is 14 residues. The germline CDR1 and CDR2 sequences are MDHEN and SYDVKM. V was pared by 3 bases and J by 5 bases, with 6 bases of the junction left unmatched. The CDR3 DNA is TGTGCCAGCAGTTTCTCGGACAGGATTTATGGCTACACCTTC. Translation: CASSFSDRIYGYTF.

The chain has TRBV3-1 (or the pseudogene TRBV3-2) and TRBJ2-6; D is uncertain. Germline loops: CDR1 LGHDT, CDR2 YNNKEL (reference sequence). Trimming shortened V by 5 bases and J by 2 bases, and 7 bases separated the two germline ends. The CDR3 length is 14 residues. The CDR3 nucleotides read TGTGCCAGCAGCAGTGGCCCTGGGGCCAACGTCCTGACTTTC. Translating gives CASSSGPGANVLTF.

The V call is TRBV19, the J call TRBJ1-2, with D tentatively TRBD1 (5 bases). Trimming pared 3 bases from V and 4 bases from J, leaving 12 bases between. The CDR3 totals 14 residues. Germline CDR1 and CDR2: LNHDA and SQIVND (reference sequence). The CDR3 protein is CASSIIGGPYGYTF. CDR3 sequence (DNA): TGTGCCAGTAGTATTATCGGGGGACCCTATGGCTACACCTTC.

This chain's CDR3 is CASSYDTGGRPEAFF. CDR3 sequence (DNA): TGTGCCAGCAGTTACGATACGGGGGGCCGCCCTGAAGCTTTCTTT. The chain employs TRBV6-6 and TRBJ1-1, with D tentatively TRBD1 (6 bases). Germline CDR1 MNHNY, CDR2 SVGAGI (reference sequence). The CDR3 covers 15 residues. Trimming shortened V by 2 bases and J by 6 bases, and 16 bases separated the two germline ends.

The CDR3 loop reads CASLRLERGNEQFF. The CDR3 region has the DNA TGTGCCAGCTTAAGACTAGAGAGAGGAAATGAGCAGTTCTTC. The rearrangement links TRBV18 to TRBJ2-1, with D tentatively TRBD2 (6 bases). Germline CDR1 and CDR2: KGHSH and LQKENI. Trimming left V 7 bases short and J 7 bases short, with 17 bases between. This CDR3 is 14 amino acids long.

This clone was seen a few times. This chain connects TRBV13 to TRBJ2-3; TRBD2 aligns across 12 bases. This CDR3 has 17 amino acids. After removal of 4 bases from V and 2 bases from J, the junction contained 7 bases not matched to a gene. Germline CDR1 reads PRHDT; CDR2 reads FYEKMQ (reference sequence). The chain's CDR3 is CASSSRGLAGNTDTQYF. The CDR3 DNA reads TGTGCCAGCAGCTCGAGAGGACTAGCGGGGAACACAGATACGCAGTATTTT.

The rearrangement uses TRBV2 and TRBJ2-1, with 15 bases aligning to TRBD2. Germline values: CDR1 SNHLY, CDR2 FYNNEI. This CDR3 is 15 amino acids long. Losses at the gene ends were 4 bases for V and 10 bases for J; bases not matched to a gene: 5. CDR3 sequence (DNA): TGTGCCAGCAGTGGGGGACTAGCGGGAGGAGGGGAGCAGTTCTTC. This gives the protein CASSGGLAGGGEQFF. The variable domain in full, with the rest retrieved from reference TRBV2 and TRBJ2-1, is EPEVTQTPSHQVTQMGQEVILRCVPISNHLYFYWYRQILGQKVEFLVSFYNNEISEKSEIFDDQFSVERPDGSNFTLKIRSTKLEDSAMYFCASSGGLAGGGEQFFGPGTRLTVL.

V and J are TRBV5-1 and TRBJ2-7; 7 bases are shared with TRBD1. The CDR3 is 14 amino acids. Trimming at V came to 4 bases and at J to 9 bases, leaving 13 bases not matched to a gene. Germline loops: CDR1 SGHRS, CDR2 YFSETQ. The CDR3 nucleotides are TGCGCCAGCAGCCAAGGGACAGCTCCGGTGGTGCAGTACTTC. Its translation is CASSQGTAPVVQYF. Full variable domain (missing parts from reference TRBV5-1 and TRBJ2-7): KAGVTQTPRYLIKTRGQQVTLSCSPISGHRSVSWYQQTPGQGLQFLFEYFSETQRNKGNFPGRFSGRQFSNSRSEMNVSTLELGDSALYLCASSQGTAPVVQYFGPGTRLTVT.

The chain is built from TRBV2 and TRBJ1-2; D is ambiguous. V was trimmed by 3 bases and J by 1 base, leaving 12 bases between them. This CDR3 region has 15 residues. Germline CDR1 SNHLY, CDR2 FYNNEI. Written as DNA, the CDR3 is TGTGCCAGCAGTGATCAGCTTCCGGGTAACTATGGCTACACCTTC. The encoded protein is CASSDQLPGNYGYTF. The full variable domain, its missing parts supplied by reference TRBV2 and TRBJ1-2, is EPEVTQTPSHQVTQMGQEVILRCVPISNHLYFYWYRQILGQKVEFLVSFYNNEISEKSEIFDDQFSVERPDGSNFTLKIRSTKLEDSAMYFCASSDQLPGNYGYTFGSGTRLTVV.

The V gene is TRBV16, the J gene TRBJ1-3; D is ambiguous. The V end lost 1 base, the J end lost 2 bases, and 6 bases lay between the germline ends. This CDR3 contains 14 residues. The germline V gene encodes CDR1 KGHSY and CDR2 FQNENV. The CDR3 loop reads CASSQFGAGNTIYF. CDR3 coding DNA: TGTGCCAGCAGCCAATTTGGAGCTGGAAACACCATATATTTT.

A single count supports this clone. In nucleotides, the CDR3 is TGTGCCAGCAGTCCTCCGGGACAGGGGCACCACGAGCAGTACTTC. This encodes CASSPPGQGHHEQYF. The genes are TRBV28 and TRBJ2-7, with 10 bases matching TRBD1. CDR1 and CDR2 from the germline V gene are MDHEN and SYDVKM. V lost 5 bases, J lost 5 bases, and 9 bases stayed unmatched. The CDR3 extends over 15 amino acids. Full variable domain (remainder filled in from reference TRBV28 and TRBJ2-7): DVKVTQSSRYLVKRTGEKVFLECVQDMDHENMFWYRQDPGLGLRLIYFSYDVKMKEKGDIPEGYSVSREKKERFSLILESASTNQTSMYLCASSPPGQGHHEQYFGPGTRLTVT.

This chain joins TRBV5-1 and TRBJ1-1; 7 bases are a match to TRBD1. From germline, CDR1 is SGHRS and CDR2 YFSETQ. The CDR3 sequence is 14 residues long. J was trimmed by 0 bases and V by 7 bases; bases with no gene match: 6. CDR3 DNA sequence: TGCGCCAGCGGCCAGACAGGGTTGAACACTGAAGCTTTCTTT. This translates into CASGQTGLNTEAFF.

This sequence joins TRBV6-5 and TRBJ1-1; 9 bases are a match to TRBD1. CDR1 and CDR2 from the germline V gene are MNHEY and SVGAGI. The CDR3 runs to 14 residues. The trim removed 4 bases at V and 3 bases at J, leaving 3 bases unmatched. CDR3 loop: CASSSGTGYTEAFF. In nucleotides, the CDR3 is TGTGCCAGCAGTTCCGGGACAGGGTACACTGAAGCTTTCTTT.

This sequence joins TRBV6-6 and TRBJ1-2; perhaps TRBD1 as D (5 bases). The CDR3 loop spans 12 amino acids. Trimming cost V 7 bases and J 4 bases, with 10 bases left between them. Germline assignment: CDR1 MNHNY and CDR2 SVGAGI (reference sequence). The CDR3 is CASTLDSYGYTF. In DNA form, the CDR3 reads TGTGCCAGCACCCTAGACAGCTATGGCTACACCTTC.

This chain joins TRBV3-1 (or the pseudogene TRBV3-2) and TRBJ2-1; D is undetermined. This CDR3 contains 12 residues. Trimming removed 2 bases at V and 10 bases at J, with 9 bases between. The V gene's germline CDR1 is LGHDT and CDR2 YNNKEL (reference sequence). This CDR3 is CASSQSGKEQFF. The CDR3 DNA reads as TGTGCCAGCAGCCAATCAGGTAAAGAGCAGTTCTTC.

This chain uses TRBV5-6 with TRBJ1-3; TRBD1 aligns across 12 bases. With 2 bases clipped from V and 5 bases from J, the junction kept 5 bases outside the gene matches. The germline V gene has CDR1 SGHDT and CDR2 YYEEEE. CDR3 length equals 16 residues. The CDR3 protein is CASSLPGQGARNTIYF. The CDR3 region has the DNA TGTGCCAGCAGCTTACCGGGACAGGGGGCTCGAAACACCATATATTTT. The full variable domain, in which reference TRBV5-6 and TRBJ1-3 provide the parts outside the CDR3, is DAGVTQSPTHLIKTRGQQVTLRCSPKSGHDTVSWYQQALGQGPQFIFQYYEEEERQRGNFPDRFSGHQFPNYSSELNVNALLLGDSALYLCASSLPGQGARNTIYFGEGSWLTVV.

The rearrangement uses TRBV28 and TRBJ1-1, with TRBD1 as a possible D gene (5 bases). This CDR3 comprises 15 residues. Germline V gene data show CDR1 as MDHEN and CDR2 as SYDVKM. Trimming took off 5 bases at V and 5 bases at J, with 18 bases between the two ends. CDR3 loop: CASSPGGTGGTEAFF. CDR3 sequence (DNA): TGTGCCAGCAGTCCGGGAGGGACGGGAGGAACTGAAGCTTTCTTT.

The V and J genes are TRBV6-6 and TRBJ2-7, with D possibly matching TRBD2 (7 bases). Germline V gene lookup returns CDR1 MNHNY and CDR2 SVGAGI (reference sequence). The CDR3 consists of 14 residues. The V end was cut by 7 bases, the J end by 1 base, with 14 bases between. The chain's CDR3 is CASTPGGLSYEQYF. As DNA, the CDR3 is TGTGCCAGCACTCCCGGGGGGCTATCCTACGAGCAGTACTTC.

The V and J genes are TRBV10-1 and TRBJ2-7; possibly TRBD2 for D (6 bases). The CDR3 extends over 16 amino acids. Trimming pared 2 bases from V and 5 bases from J, leaving 19 bases between. The germline gives CDR1 WNHNN, CDR2 SYGVQD (reference sequence). CDR3 in amino acids: CASSEAHRWPGDEQYF. As DNA, the CDR3 is TGCGCCAGCAGTGAGGCCCACCGGTGGCCGGGGGACGAGCAGTACTTC.

The J gene is TRBJ2-5, the V gene TRBV2; D unresolved. The CDR3 length is 11 residues. V lost 5 bases, J lost 5 bases, and 6 bases lay in between. Looked up from germline, CDR1 is SNHLY and CDR2 is FYNNEI. CDR3 nucleotides: TGTGCCAGCAGTAGCGAGGAGACCCAGTACTTC. Translating it yields CASSSEETQYF. The variable domain in full, completed from reference TRBV2 and TRBJ2-5, reads EPEVTQTPSHQVTQMGQEVILRCVPISNHLYFYWYRQILGQKVEFLVSFYNNEISEKSEIFDDQFSVERPDGSNFTLKIRSTKLEDSAMYFCASSSEETQYFGPGTRLLVL.

This chain joins TRBV18 and TRBJ1-1, with 7 bases aligning to TRBD1. This CDR3 region has 12 residues. The germline V gene has CDR1 KGHSH and CDR2 LQKENI. V shed 2 bases and J 8 bases; nucleotides not matched to a gene: 2. The CDR3 spells CASSPTGQEAFF. The CDR3 nucleotides are TGTGCCAGCTCACCAACGGGACAGGAAGCTTTCTTT. The full variable domain, rest sourced from reference TRBV18 and TRBJ1-1, is NAGVMQNPRHLVRRRGQEARLRCSPMKGHSHVYWYRQLPEEGLKFMVYLQKENIIDESGMPKERFSAEFPKEGPSILRIQQVVRGDSAAYFCASSPTGQEAFFGQGTRLTVV.

The V gene is TRBV9, the J gene TRBJ2-1; 13 bases are a match to TRBD2. Germline CDR1 reads SGDLS; CDR2 reads YYNGEE. V lost 4 bases to trimming and J lost 0 bases; unmatched junction nucleotides: 10. The CDR3 totals 19 residues. The CDR3 DNA follows: TGTGCCAGCAGCACTCCCGGGACTAGCGGGAAACCCTCCTACAATGAGCAGTTCTTC. Translated, it gives CASSTPGTSGKPSYNEQFF.

The V gene is TRBV7-9, the J gene TRBJ1-5; 10 bases are shared with TRBD1. The CDR3 covers 16 residues. Germline assignment: CDR1 SEHNR and CDR2 FQNEAQ (reference sequence). V was clipped by 5 bases and J by 9 bases; unmatched bases: 13. The CDR3 protein is CASSGSDRGRIGPQHF. CDR3 DNA: TGTGCCAGCAGCGGATCGGACAGGGGGAGGATTGGGCCCCAGCATTTT. Combining the CDR3 with reference TRBV7-9 and TRBJ1-5 gives the whole variable domain DTGVSQNPRHKITKRGQNVTFRCDPISEHNRLYWYRQTLGQGPEFLTYFQNEAQLEKSRLLSDRFSAERPKGSFSTLEIQRTEQGDSAMYLCASSGSDRGRIGPQHFGDGTRLSIL.

The chain employs TRBV6-5 and TRBJ1-1; TRBD1 aligns across 7 bases. CDR1 and CDR2 (germline): MNHEY, SVGAGI. The CDR3 covers 14 residues. The V segment lost 2 bases and the J segment 1 base; nucleotides outside the gene matches: 1. CDR3 residues: CASSYGTENTEAFF. The CDR3 DNA sequence: TGTGCCAGCAGTTACGGGACAGAGAACACTGAAGCTTTCTTT.

V and J are TRBV7-8 and TRBJ1-2; D may be TRBD1 (5 bases). Germline assignment: CDR1 SGHVS and CDR2 FQNEAQ. The V end lost 3 bases, the J end lost 4 bases, and 6 bases lay between the germline ends. The CDR3 has 12 residues. The CDR3 sequence is CASSFDSYGYTF. The CDR3 nucleotides are TGTGCCAGCAGCTTTGACAGCTATGGCTACACCTTC.